This passage covers 13 T cell receptor beta chains from one sample sequenced in a study of blood T cell repertoires in COVID-19. Produced via immunoSEQ multiplex PCR; TCRdb's table is partial and in-frame only. This sample carries a few hundred thousand clones, about 89% of them seen once, and the ten largest clones take approximately 3%. Source material: peripheral blood. These receptors came from a woman aged 25 to 39 with COVID-19, enrolled during active disease.

This sequence joins TRBV29-1 and TRBJ2-7; tentative D call: TRBD1 (6 bases). There are 11 residues in the CDR3. In germline, CDR1 is SQVTM, CDR2 ANQGSEA. The V end lost 8 bases, the J end lost 6 bases, and 14 bases lay between the germline ends. CDR3 region: CSIETGSEQYF. The CDR3 region has the DNA TGCAGCATAGAAACAGGGAGCGAGCAGTACTTC.

This clone was found once. The CDR3, as DNA: TGCGCCAGCAGCTTGGTCCGTCGGGACAGAGTCTACGAGCAGTACTTC. Translated, it gives CASSLVRRDRVYEQYF. The V call is TRBV5-1, the J call TRBJ2-7, with 7 positions matching TRBD1. The ends lost 0 bases at V and 3 bases at J; junction bases unmatched: 9. Germline lookup yields CDR1 SGHRS and CDR2 YFSETQ. The CDR3 runs 16 residues. Filled out from reference TRBV5-1 and TRBJ2-7, the complete variable domain reads KAGVTQTPRYLIKTRGQQVTLSCSPISGHRSVSWYQQTPGQGLQFLFEYFSETQRNKGNFPGRFSGRQFSNSRSEMNVSTLELGDSALYLCASSLVRRDRVYEQYFGPGTRLTVT.

V and J are TRBV14 and TRBJ2-1; 7 bases align to TRBD1. The CDR3 runs 16 residues. The V and J ends lost 4 bases and 0 bases, in that order; junction bases with no gene match: 6. Germline CDR1 SGHDN, CDR2 FVKESK. CDR3: CASSPGTALSYNEQFF. The CDR3 DNA reads as TGTGCCAGCAGCCCAGGGACAGCCCTCTCCTACAATGAGCAGTTCTTC.

The chain links TRBV7-9 to TRBJ1-3; no firm D call. The V and J ends lost 8 bases and 8 bases respectively, with 7 bases between them. Germline CDR1 is SEHNR and CDR2 is FQNEAQ (reference sequence). The CDR3 is made up of 10 amino acids. The CDR3 nucleotides read TGTGCCAGCTCCGAGGACACCATATATTTT. Translation: CASSEDTIYF.

The V call is TRBV2, the J call TRBJ2-5, with 11 bases identical to TRBD2. The CDR3 is made up of 14 amino acids. V shed 6 bases, J shed 1 base, and the junction held 1 base outside the gene matches. CDR1 SNHLY and CDR2 FYNNEI come from the germline V gene. The CDR3 coding sequence is TGTGCCAGCAGGGGGACTAGCGGCCAAGAGACCCAGTACTTC. Protein sequence: CASRGTSGQETQYF.

J is TRBJ2-5 and V is TRBV9, with 8 bases fitting TRBD2. Germline assignment: CDR1 SGDLS and CDR2 YYNGEE. The CDR3 spans 15 residues. Trimming took 4 bases from V and 2 from J; bases not matched to a gene: 7. This CDR3 reads CASSPIAGRQETQYF. The DNA of the CDR3 is TGTGCCAGCAGCCCTATAGCGGGGCGTCAAGAGACCCAGTACTTC.

The genes are TRBV4-1 and TRBJ2-3; D perhaps matches TRBD1 (7 bases). V shed 5 bases and J shed 0 bases, with 15 bases lying between them. Germline-derived CDR1 and CDR2 are MGHRA and YSYEKL. This CDR3 comprises 16 residues. Written as DNA, the CDR3 is TGCGCCAGCAGCTTTCAGGGGGGACCTAGCACAGATACGCAGTATTTT. It specifies CASSFQGGPSTDTQYF.

CDR3 DNA: TGCGCCAGCAGCCAAGATAGGGGGCTAGTACGTTACCTTGGCAATGAGCAGTTCTTC. Translated, it gives CASSQDRGLVRYLGNEQFF. This chain links TRBV4-1 with TRBJ2-1; TRBD1 aligns across 7 bases. Trimming cost V 0 bases and J 6 bases; bases outside gene matches: 17. The CDR3 has 19 amino acids. The germline gives CDR1 MGHRA, CDR2 YSYEKL.

This rearrangement joins TRBV6-2 or TRBV6-3 to TRBJ2-1; 13 bases are shared with TRBD2. This CDR3 comprises 17 residues. Losses at the gene ends were 4 bases for V and 4 bases for J; bases not matched to a gene: 7. Germline CDR1 MNHEY, CDR2 SVGEGT. The CDR3: CASSSRRLAGGYNEQFF. CDR3 nucleotides: TGTGCCAGCAGTTCCCGGAGACTAGCGGGAGGATACAATGAGCAGTTCTTC.

The rearrangement uses TRBV10-3 and TRBJ1-2, with D hard to call. The CDR3 has 14 amino acids. Germline V gene sequence: CDR1 ENHRY, CDR2 SYGVKD. V lost 0 bases and J 2 bases, leaving 7 bases between the germline ends. The CDR3 is CAISESARNYGYTF. In nucleotides, the CDR3 is TGTGCCATCAGTGAGTCGGCCAGAAACTATGGCTACACCTTC.

The rearrangement uses TRBV5-1 and TRBJ2-3; TRBD2 agrees at 11 bases. The trim removed 0 bases at V and 12 bases at J, leaving 9 bases unmatched. Germline CDR1 and CDR2: SGHRS and YFSETQ. This CDR3 contains 15 residues. The CDR3 is CASSLATSGKGTQYF. For the CDR3, the DNA is TGCGCCAGCAGCTTGGCGACTAGCGGGAAGGGGACACAGTATTTT.

The rearrangement uses TRBV12-3 or TRBV12-4 and TRBJ2-1; no clear D gene. V lost 6 bases, J lost 14 bases, and 20 bases lay in between. The CDR3 extends over 13 amino acids. CDR3 nucleotides: TGTGCCAGCAGGCCGCAAGCAGGCCATGAAGAGTTCTTC. It translates to CASRPQAGHEEFF.

The chain couples TRBV24-1 to TRBJ2-3; 9 nucleotides agree with TRBD1. The CDR3 spans 15 residues. Germline CDR1 and CDR2: KGHDR and SFDVKD. The V gene end was trimmed by 8 bases and the J gene end by 1 base; junction bases not matched to a gene: 6. The CDR3 DNA follows: TGTGCCACCATGTCCAGGACAGGGGGCACAGATACGCAGTATTTT. It yields the protein CATMSRTGGTDTQYF.